This passage covers 18 T cell receptor beta chains from one sample sequenced in a study of T cell responses to AZD1222 COVID-19 vaccine. The data were produced by immunoSEQ multiplex PCR, yet TCRdb's version contains in-frame clones alone and is incomplete. The sample holds 120,000 or so clones, about 93% seen once. The sample here was peripheral blood, taken 28 days after the second dose of the MenACWY control vaccine. The receptors stem from an adult who received the MenACWY meningococcal vaccine as a control.

This clone showed up just once. The rearrangement uses TRBV30 and TRBJ1-2; a weak D match, TRBD1 (6 bases). Germline loops: CDR1 GTSNPN, CDR2 SVGIG (reference sequence). Deletions cut 0 bases from V and 4 bases from J, with 9 bases between. The CDR3 contains 13 residues. The CDR3 bases are TGTGCCTGGAGTGTACAGGGCGGCTATGGCTACACCTTC. This codes for CAWSVQGGYGYTF.

This chain uses TRBV4-3 with TRBJ2-5, with TRBD2 identical over 8 bases. The CDR3 totals 13 residues. CDR1 LGHNA and CDR2 YSLEER come from the germline V gene. Germline trimming cut 1 base from V and 7 bases from J; bases unmatched to any gene: 2. The CDR3 protein is CASSQGRGGTQYF. The CDR3 DNA reads as TGCGCCAGCAGCCAAGGACGGGGGGGGACCCAGTACTTC.

This chain connects TRBV24-1 to TRBJ2-5; the D gene is possibly TRBD2 (6 bases). The CDR3 is made up of 14 amino acids. CDR1 is KGHDR, CDR2 SFDVKD, per germline. Trimming left V 4 bases short and J 5 bases short, with 13 bases between. CDR3 in amino acids: CATSDYGSWETQYF. The CDR3 DNA follows: TGTGCCACCAGTGACTACGGGAGTTGGGAGACCCAGTACTTC.

The V call is TRBV4-3, the J call TRBJ1-2, with 8 bases matching TRBD1. V shed 2 bases and J 4 bases; nucleotides not matched to a gene: 3. The CDR3 length is 14 residues. Germline CDR1 LGHNA, CDR2 YSLEER. This CDR3 is CASSQTTGGYGYTF. The CDR3 region has the DNA TGCGCCAGCAGCCAAACTACAGGGGGCTATGGCTACACCTTC.

The chain recombines TRBV11-2 with TRBJ2-2; D unclear. V lost 1 base, J lost 4 bases, and 10 bases lay in between. From germline, CDR1 is SGHAT and CDR2 FQNNGV. The CDR3 extends over 15 amino acids. This CDR3 is CASSLVGKLTGELFF. The CDR3 nucleotides are TGTGCCAGCAGCTTAGTGGGCAAACTCACCGGGGAGCTGTTTTTT. Supplemented by reference TRBV11-2 and TRBJ2-2, the full variable domain reads EAGVAQSPRYKIIEKRQSVAFWCNPISGHATLYWYQQILGQGPKLLIQFQNNGVVDDSQLPKDRFSAERLKGVDSTLKIQPAKLEDSAVYLCASSLVGKLTGELFFGEGSRLTVL.

CDR3 sequence: CASSFQESAFF. The DNA for the CDR3 is TGTGCCAGCAGTTTCCAGGAGTCAGCTTTCTTT. This rearrangement joins TRBV12-3 or TRBV12-4 to TRBJ1-1; the D is unclear. This CDR3 is built from 11 residues. V shed 3 bases and J shed 10 bases, with 9 bases lying between them.

The genes are TRBV4-3 and TRBJ2-1, with D unresolved. Germline lookup yields CDR1 LGHNA and CDR2 YSLEER. CDR3 size: 13 residues. Trimming shortened V by 0 bases and J by 11 bases, and 11 bases separated the two germline ends. CDR3 protein: CASSQDPSSKQFF. For the CDR3, the DNA is TGCGCCAGCAGCCAAGACCCGTCTTCTAAGCAGTTCTTC.

The chain joins TRBV5-1 to TRBJ1-6; 8 bases fit TRBD1. This CDR3 spans 16 amino acids. J was trimmed by 5 bases and V by 4 bases; bases with no gene match: 8. Germline CDR1 reads SGHRS; CDR2 reads YFSETQ. Here the CDR3 DNA reads TGCGCCAGCAGCGTGGGCCCGGACAGGGATAATTCACCCCTCCACTTT. Protein: CASSVGPDRDNSPLHF. The full variable domain, completed using reference TRBV5-1 and TRBJ1-6, is KAGVTQTPRYLIKTRGQQVTLSCSPISGHRSVSWYQQTPGQGLQFLFEYFSETQRNKGNFPGRFSGRQFSNSRSEMNVSTLELGDSALYLCASSVGPDRDNSPLHFGNGTRLTVT.

The CDR3 nucleotides read TGCAGCGTTGGGGACAGGAGAGGCAATGAGCAGTTCTTC. Its translation is CSVGDRRGNEQFF. V usage is TRBV29-1 and J usage is TRBJ2-1; 8 bases fit TRBD1. This CDR3 region has 13 residues. The germline V gene encodes CDR1 SQVTM and CDR2 ANQGSEA. V shed 4 bases and J 6 bases; nucleotides not matched to a gene: 5.

The J gene is TRBJ2-3, the V gene TRBV7-2; D is unclear. With 0 bases removed from V and 1 base from J, the gap between germline ends came to 5 bases. The CDR3 has 14 residues. Per the germline V gene, CDR1 is SGHTA and CDR2 is FQGNSA. The CDR3: CASSLARRTDTQYF. The DNA of the CDR3 is TGTGCCAGCAGCTTAGCGAGACGCACAGATACGCAGTATTTT.

The chain employs TRBV5-6 and TRBJ2-7, with a possible D match to TRBD1 (6 bases). Per germline, CDR1 SGHDT and CDR2 YYEEEE. With 2 bases removed from V and 2 bases from J, the gap between germline ends came to 14 bases. The CDR3 is 15 amino acids. The CDR3 coding sequence is TGTGCCAGCAGCTTTGGGGGCAACGGGGCCTACGAGCAGTACGTC. It is translated as CASSFGGNGAYEQYV.

This rearrangement joins TRBV23-1 to TRBJ1-2; 8 bases agree with TRBD1. TRBV23-1 is assigned to the ORF class and has an uncertain function. Trimming took 0 bases from V and 7 from J; bases not matched to a gene: 7. This CDR3 has 15 amino acids. The DNA of the CDR3 is TGCGCCAGCAGTCAATCGACAGGGGCAGTGGGTGGCTACACCTTC. Its protein is CASSQSTGAVGGYTF.

The CDR3 DNA follows: TGTGCCAGCTTCAGACAGGGGGGGAACTATGGCTACACCTTC. Translated, it gives CASFRQGGNYGYTF. The chain joins TRBV3-1 (or the pseudogene TRBV3-2) to TRBJ1-2, with 9 positions matching TRBD1. J lost 2 bases, V lost 8 bases, and 6 bases had no gene match. Germline CDR1 is LGHDT and CDR2 is YNNKEL (reference sequence). CDR3 size: 14 residues.

This clone was recorded once. The chain couples TRBV28 to TRBJ1-6; a possible D gene is TRBD1 (5 bases). Deletions cut 2 bases from V and 0 bases from J, with 14 bases between. The CDR3 runs 18 residues. CDR1 is MDHEN, CDR2 SYDVKM, per germline. DNA for the CDR3: TGTGCCAGCAGTTTAGGGGGGATTGGCCGCTCCTATAATTCACCCCTCCACTTT. This codes for CASSLGGIGRSYNSPLHF.

The chain joins TRBV5-4 to TRBJ2-5; 16 bases fit TRBD2. The CDR3 has 18 amino acids. The germline V gene encodes CDR1 SGHNT and CDR2 YYREEE (reference sequence). Trimming took 3 bases from V and 1 from J; bases not matched to a gene: 6. CDR3: CASSSGTSGRGPQETQYF. The CDR3 nucleotides read TGTGCCAGCAGCTCGGGGACTAGCGGGAGGGGCCCCCAAGAGACCCAGTACTTC. The full variable domain, with the rest looked up from reference TRBV5-4 and TRBJ2-5, is ETGVTQSPTHLIKTRGQQVTLRCSSQSGHNTVSWYQQALGQGPQFIFQYYREEENGRGNFPPRFSGLQFPNYSSELNVNALELDDSALYLCASSSGTSGRGPQETQYFGPGTRLLVL.

The chain employs TRBV18 and TRBJ1-6; perhaps TRBD1 as D (6 bases). Germline V CDR1 and CDR2: KGHSH, LQKENI. The V gene lost 2 bases and the J gene lost 8 bases, with 10 bases spanning the gap. CDR3 length: 14 amino acids. In nucleotides, the CDR3 is TGTGCCAGCTCACCAGGGGGGCTTGATTCACCCCTCCACTTT. It codes for CASSPGGLDSPLHF.

The chain has TRBV5-1 and TRBJ2-3, with a tentative D call TRBD1 (6 bases). The CDR3 spans 15 residues. Deletions cut 0 bases from V and 6 bases from J, with 14 bases between. Germline CDR1 SGHRS, CDR2 YFSETQ. CDR3 sequence reads: CASSLVAGAVDTQYF. The CDR3, as DNA: TGCGCCAGCAGCTTGGTCGCAGGGGCGGTTGATACGCAGTATTTT.

V gene TRBV3-1 (or the pseudogene TRBV3-2) combines with J gene TRBJ2-7, with 12 bases identical to TRBD1. The CDR3 has 14 residues. V lost 3 bases and J lost 7; bases outside the gene matches: 4. CDR1 is LGHDT and CDR2 is YNNKEL in the germline V gene (reference sequence). The CDR3 DNA follows: TGTGCCAGCAGCCATGGGACAGGGGGCGGGGAGCAGTACTTC. It specifies CASSHGTGGGEQYF.